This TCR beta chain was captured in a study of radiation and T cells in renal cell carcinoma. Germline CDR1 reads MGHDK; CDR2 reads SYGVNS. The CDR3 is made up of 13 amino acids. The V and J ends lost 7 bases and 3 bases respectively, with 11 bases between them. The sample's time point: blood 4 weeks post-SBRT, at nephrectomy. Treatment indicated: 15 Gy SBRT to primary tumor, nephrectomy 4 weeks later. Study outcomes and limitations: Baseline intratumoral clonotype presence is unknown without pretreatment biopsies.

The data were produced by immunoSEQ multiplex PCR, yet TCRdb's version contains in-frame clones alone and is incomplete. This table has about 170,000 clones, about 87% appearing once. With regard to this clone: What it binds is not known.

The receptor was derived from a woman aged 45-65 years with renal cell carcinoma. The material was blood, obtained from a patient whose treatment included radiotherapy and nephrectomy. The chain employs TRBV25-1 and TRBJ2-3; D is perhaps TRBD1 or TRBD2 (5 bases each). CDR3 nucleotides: TGTGCCAGCATGGGACGCGGGACAGATACGCAGTATTTT. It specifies CASMGRGTDTQYF.